This record looks at one TCR beta chain sequence and its context. This receptor's antigen is unknown. The record has no base qualities; no much larger clone is one base away. The library was obtained by the immunoSEQ multiplex PCR assay. TCRdb took over this immuneACCESS table, retaining in-frame rearrangements with V and J assigned. Such tables are incomplete; in checked studies, under half of the missing clones stem from an unresolved V gene, and the remainder is unexplained. Counted in this sample were tens of thousands of clones; 90% to 98% of them appeared once. Jointly, the top ten make up about 0.33% of the sample. This record comes from a study of technical replicates of blood from four donors (dated by TCRdb to the late 2010s). From its cysteine to its phenylalanine, the CDR3 spans 13 amino acids. The only DNA kept is the CDR3, 39 bases in frame from the first base. Deletion took 0 bases off V and 6 bases off J, with a span of 7 bases between the germline ends. CDR1 and CDR2 are read off the germline V gene as SGHTS and YDEGEE.

The sample consisted of T cells isolated from PBMCs. The sequence derives from a human donor in good health. The chain employs TRBV5-8 and TRBJ1-5; no D gene call is confident. The DNA reads TGTGCCAGCAGCTTGGTTTTCGGTCAGCCCCAGCATTTT. Its protein product is CASSLVFGQPQHF.